The clone carrying this TCR beta chain was seen many times. The target antigen is unknown. CDR3 length: 16 residues. Germline CDR1 is DFQATT and CDR2 is SNEGSKA (reference sequence). The J segment lost 8 bases and the V segment lost 3 bases, leaving 11 bases of the junction unmatched. Diagnoses used clinical symptoms, serum thyroxine and TRAb, thyroid ultrasound and orbital computed tomography. This entry comes from a study of T cells in Graves' hyperthyroidism and ophthalmopathy. For the study at large: Pretreatment peripheral blood was obtained at initial diagnosis. Study-level results: Most expanded thyroid clonotypes above 0.001 recurred in blood.

RNA transcripts yielded amplified TCR beta CDR3 regions. TCR CDR3 underwent first-round RT-PCR with the HTBI primer set. Each CDR3 protein gets one entry after TCRdb re-called the multiplex PCR reads with MiXCR. This sample has under 450,000 distinct CDR3 sequences, with approximately 14% found just once. Sequenced sample: blood. This clonotype originated in a woman younger than 35 with Graves' hyperthyroidism. The chain uses TRBV20-1 and TRBJ2-1, with 12 bases identical to TRBD2. The CDR3 loop is CSASSRSSGRADEQFF. CDR3 sequence (DNA): TGCAGTGCTAGTTCCCGATCTAGCGGGAGGGCCGATGAGCAGTTCTTC.